This T cell receptor beta chain comes out of a study of beta chain features in type 1 diabetes. Study overall: No patient-donor differences in age, gender, total cells or subset yield.

The germline V gene encodes CDR1 GTSNPN and CDR2 SVGIG (reference sequence). Between the trimmed V and J ends, which lost 2 bases and 0 bases, there was a span of 11 bases. This CDR3 is 15 amino acids long. A sort by CD45RO/CCR7/CD25/CD127/CD95/CD27 yielded CD4+ naive, central memory, regulatory and stem cell-like memory cells. Whole-study results and caveats: Equally in patients and controls, shorter templates might have been favored by PCR. Insertion counts at VDJ junctions were lower in type 1 diabetes patients, who also showed more deletions there.

A note on this clone: Its target is not known.

Since all of the isolated RNA was reverse transcribed, expressed TCRB transcripts were what got sequenced. Profiling relied on immunoSEQ multiplex PCR, and the TCRdb table lists in-frame clones only, not all of them. The sample has 400,000 to 500,000 clones, about 15% seen once. The origin of this receptor is a man aged 25 to 40 in good health. The chain links TRBV30 to TRBJ1-3; D might be TRBD1 (6 bases). The sequenced sample was naive CD4+ T cells from blood. The CDR3 DNA reads as TGTGCCTGGAGTCACAGGGACCGCTCTGGAAACACCATATATTTT. Translated: CAWSHRDRSGNTIYF.